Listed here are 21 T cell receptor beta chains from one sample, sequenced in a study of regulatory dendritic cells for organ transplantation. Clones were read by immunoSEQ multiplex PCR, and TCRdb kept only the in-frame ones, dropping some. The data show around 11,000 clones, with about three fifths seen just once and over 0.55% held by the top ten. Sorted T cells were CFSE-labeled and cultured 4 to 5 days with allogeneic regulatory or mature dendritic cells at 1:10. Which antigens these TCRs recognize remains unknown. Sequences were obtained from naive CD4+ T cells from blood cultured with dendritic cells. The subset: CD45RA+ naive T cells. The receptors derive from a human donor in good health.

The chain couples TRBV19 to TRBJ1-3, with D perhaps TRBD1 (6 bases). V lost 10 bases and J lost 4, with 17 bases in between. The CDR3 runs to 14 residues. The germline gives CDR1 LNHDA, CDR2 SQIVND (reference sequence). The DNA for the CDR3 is TGTGCCACAGCACACAGGGCGTCAGGAAACACCATATATTTT. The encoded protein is CATAHRASGNTIYF.

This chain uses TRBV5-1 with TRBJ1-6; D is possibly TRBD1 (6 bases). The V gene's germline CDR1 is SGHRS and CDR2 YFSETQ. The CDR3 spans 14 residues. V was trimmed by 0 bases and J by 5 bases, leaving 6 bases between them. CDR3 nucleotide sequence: TGCGCCAGCAGCTTGGGACAGGATAATTCACCCCTCCACTTT. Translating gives CASSLGQDNSPLHF.

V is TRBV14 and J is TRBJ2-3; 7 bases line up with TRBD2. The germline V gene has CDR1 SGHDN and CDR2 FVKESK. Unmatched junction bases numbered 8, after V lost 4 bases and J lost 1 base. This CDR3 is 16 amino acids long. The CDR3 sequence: CASSPWRSGGTDTQYF. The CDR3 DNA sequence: TGTGCCAGCAGCCCGTGGAGGAGCGGGGGCACAGATACGCAGTATTTT.

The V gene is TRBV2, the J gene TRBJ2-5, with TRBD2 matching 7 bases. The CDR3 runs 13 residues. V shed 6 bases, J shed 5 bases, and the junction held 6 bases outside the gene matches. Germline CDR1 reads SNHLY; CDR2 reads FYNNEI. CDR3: CASSIRLAETQYF. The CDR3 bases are TGTGCCAGCAGCATTAGACTAGCTGAGACCCAGTACTTC.

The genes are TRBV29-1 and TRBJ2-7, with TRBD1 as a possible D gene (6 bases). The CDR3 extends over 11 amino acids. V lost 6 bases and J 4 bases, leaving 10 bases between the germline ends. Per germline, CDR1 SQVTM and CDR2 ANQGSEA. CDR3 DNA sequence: TGCAGCGTGGCCCAGGGGTACGAGCAGTACTTC. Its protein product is CSVAQGYEQYF.

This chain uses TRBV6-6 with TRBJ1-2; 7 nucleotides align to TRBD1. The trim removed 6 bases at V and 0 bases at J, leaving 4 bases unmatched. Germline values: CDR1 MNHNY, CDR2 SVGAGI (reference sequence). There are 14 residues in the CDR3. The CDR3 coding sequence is TGTGCCAGCAGCAGGGACAGATCTAACTATGGCTACACCTTC. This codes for CASSRDRSNYGYTF.

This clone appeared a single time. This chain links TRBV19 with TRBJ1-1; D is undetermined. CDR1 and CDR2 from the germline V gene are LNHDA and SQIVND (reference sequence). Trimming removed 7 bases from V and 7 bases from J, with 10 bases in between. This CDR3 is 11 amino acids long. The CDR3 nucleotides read TGTGCCAGTACCTCACACCTTGAAGCTTTCTTT. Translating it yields CASTSHLEAFF.

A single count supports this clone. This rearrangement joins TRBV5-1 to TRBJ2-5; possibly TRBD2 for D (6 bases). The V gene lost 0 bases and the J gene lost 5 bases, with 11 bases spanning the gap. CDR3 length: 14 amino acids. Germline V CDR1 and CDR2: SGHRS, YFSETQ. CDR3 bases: TGCGCCAGCAGCTTGGCCGGCAGCGGGGAGACCCAGTACTTC. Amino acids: CASSLAGSGETQYF.

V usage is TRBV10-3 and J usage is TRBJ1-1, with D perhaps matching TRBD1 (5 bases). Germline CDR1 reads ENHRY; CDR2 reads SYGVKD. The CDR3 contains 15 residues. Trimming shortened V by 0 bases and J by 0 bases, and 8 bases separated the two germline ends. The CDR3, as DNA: TGTGCCATCAGTGAGTCGACAGCCATGAACACTGAAGCTTTCTTT. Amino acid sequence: CAISESTAMNTEAFF.

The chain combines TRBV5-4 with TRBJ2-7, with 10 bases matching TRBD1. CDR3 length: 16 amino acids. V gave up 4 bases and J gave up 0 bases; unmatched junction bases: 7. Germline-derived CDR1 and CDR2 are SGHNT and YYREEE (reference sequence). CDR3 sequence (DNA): TGTGCCAGCAGCCCGCCGGGACAGGGGAGCTCCTACGAGCAGTACTTC. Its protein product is CASSPPGQGSSYEQYF.

The CDR3 DNA sequence: TGTGCCAGCTCACCGAGACTAGCGGGGGACAATGAGCAGTTCTTC. Translated: CASSPRLAGDNEQFF. This chain uses TRBV18 with TRBJ2-1; TRBD2 agrees at 12 bases. With 3 bases clipped from V and 5 bases from J, the junction kept 2 bases outside the gene matches. Germline CDR1 and CDR2: KGHSH and LQKENI. This CDR3 spans 15 amino acids.

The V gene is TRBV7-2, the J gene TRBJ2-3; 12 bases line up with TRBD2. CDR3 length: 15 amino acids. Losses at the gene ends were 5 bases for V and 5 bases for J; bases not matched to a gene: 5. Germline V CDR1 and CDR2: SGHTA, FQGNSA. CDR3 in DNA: TGTGCCAGCAGCATCGGACTAGCGGGGCGAGATACGCAGTATTTT. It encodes CASSIGLAGRDTQYF.

The CDR3 protein is CASSVGGVAGGQETQYF. CDR3 bases: TGTGCCAGCAGCGTAGGAGGCGTTGCGGGGGGCCAAGAGACCCAGTACTTC. The V and J genes are TRBV9 and TRBJ2-5; 8 bases line up with TRBD2. The length of the CDR3 is 17 residues. CDR1 is SGDLS, CDR2 YYNGEE, per germline. Trimming took 0 bases from V and 1 from J; bases not matched to a gene: 8. Filled out from reference TRBV9 and TRBJ2-5, the complete variable domain reads DSGVTQTPKHLITATGQRVTLRCSPRSGDLSVYWYQQSLDQGLQFLIQYYNGEERAKGNILERFSAQQFPDLHSELNLSSLELGDSALYFCASSVGGVAGGQETQYFGPGTRLLVL.

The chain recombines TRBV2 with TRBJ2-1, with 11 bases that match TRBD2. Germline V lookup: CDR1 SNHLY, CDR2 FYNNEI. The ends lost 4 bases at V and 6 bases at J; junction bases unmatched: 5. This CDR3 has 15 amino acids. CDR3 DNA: TGTGCCAGCAGTGTGACTAGCGGGGAATTCAATGAGCAGTTCTTC. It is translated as CASSVTSGEFNEQFF.

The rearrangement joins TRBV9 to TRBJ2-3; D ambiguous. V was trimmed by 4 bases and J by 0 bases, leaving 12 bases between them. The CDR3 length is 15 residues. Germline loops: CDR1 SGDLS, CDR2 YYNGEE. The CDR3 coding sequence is TGTGCCAGCAGCCCCTGGGCAGGTAGCACAGATACGCAGTATTTT. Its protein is CASSPWAGSTDTQYF.

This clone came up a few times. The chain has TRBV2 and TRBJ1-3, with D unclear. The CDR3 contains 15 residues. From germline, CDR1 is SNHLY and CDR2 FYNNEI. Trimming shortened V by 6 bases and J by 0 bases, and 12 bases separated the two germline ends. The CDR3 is CASSRLQSSGNTIYF. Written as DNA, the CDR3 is TGTGCCAGCAGCCGACTACAGAGCTCTGGAAACACCATATATTTT.

The CDR3 sequence: CASSLGGYQETQYF. The CDR3 DNA reads TGTGCCAGCAGCTTAGGGGGGTACCAAGAGACCCAGTACTTC. The gene calls are TRBV7-3 and TRBJ2-5; maybe TRBD2 (6 bases). This CDR3 region has 14 residues. CDR1 is SGHTA, CDR2 FQGTGA, per germline. Between the trimmed V and J ends, which lost 2 bases and 0 bases, there was a span of 7 bases.

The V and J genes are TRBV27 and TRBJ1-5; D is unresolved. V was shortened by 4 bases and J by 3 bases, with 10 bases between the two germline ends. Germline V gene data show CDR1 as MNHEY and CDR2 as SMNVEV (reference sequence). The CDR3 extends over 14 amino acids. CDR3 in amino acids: CASSSTGVNQPQHF. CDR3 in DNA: TGTGCCAGCAGTTCTACCGGGGTCAATCAGCCCCAGCATTTT.

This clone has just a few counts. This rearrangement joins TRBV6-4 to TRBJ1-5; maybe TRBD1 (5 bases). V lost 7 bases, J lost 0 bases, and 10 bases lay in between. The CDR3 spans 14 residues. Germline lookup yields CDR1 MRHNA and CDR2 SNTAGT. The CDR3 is CASTDSYSNQPQHF. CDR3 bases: TGTGCCAGCACAGACAGTTATAGCAATCAGCCCCAGCATTTT.

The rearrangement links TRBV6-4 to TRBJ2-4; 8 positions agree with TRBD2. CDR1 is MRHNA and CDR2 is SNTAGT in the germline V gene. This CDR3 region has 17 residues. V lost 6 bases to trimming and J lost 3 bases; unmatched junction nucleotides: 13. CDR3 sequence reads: CASSLSGGPGNKNIQYF. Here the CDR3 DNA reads TGTGCCAGCAGCCTGTCGGGGGGGCCGGGGAACAAAAACATTCAGTACTTC.

CDR3 protein: CASSWGDGNQPQHF. DNA for the CDR3: TGTGCCAGCAGTTGGGGGGACGGCAATCAGCCCCAGCATTTT. V and J are TRBV6-6 and TRBJ1-5; possibly TRBD1 for D (5 bases). The ends were cut back, 4 bases at V and 2 bases at J, with 9 bases in the middle. CDR3 length: 14 amino acids. Germline V gives CDR1 MNHNY, CDR2 SVGAGI (reference sequence).